This T cell receptor beta chain originates from a study of identical twins. This clonotype was detected only a few times. TCRdb passed the 5' RACE reads through MiXCR, listing each CDR3 protein once. The sample gives around 1.7 million distinct CDR3 sequences, more than 30% of which show up once; less than 0.35% is in the top ten. The trim removed 3 bases at V and 1 base at J, leaving 7 bases unmatched. The CDR3 is 16 residues long. The specimen sequenced was cord blood. The chain joins TRBV12-3 or TRBV12-4 to TRBJ2-3, with 7 bases lining up with TRBD1. This receptor was obtained from a newborn girl in good health. The CDR3 sequence is CASSFNRGLGTDTQYF. The CDR3 DNA sequence: TGTGCCAGCAGTTTTAATAGGGGGCTTGGCACAGATACGCAGTATTTT.